These 5 T cell receptor beta chains share one sample of origin, sequenced in a study of PD-L1 blockade in urothelial cancer. Clones were read by immunoSEQ multiplex PCR, and TCRdb kept only the in-frame ones, dropping some. The table includes some 84,000 clones, roughly 90% detected once. The specimen was PBMCs, collected around atezolizumab (anti-PD-L1) treatment. The receptors shown here come from a woman aged 70-85 years with urothelial cancer.

The genes are TRBV6-6 and TRBJ1-3; D is unclear. This CDR3 contains 13 residues. Trimming shortened V by 3 bases and J by 11 bases, and 14 bases separated the two germline ends. The germline CDR1 and CDR2 sequences are MNHNY and SVGAGI (reference sequence). The CDR3 coding sequence is TGTGCCAGCAGTTATAGGCACCTTCGGGCCATATATTTT. It is translated as CASSYRHLRAIYF.

The J gene is TRBJ2-1, the V gene TRBV18; 7 bases align to TRBD1. The CDR3 has 16 residues. The V gene end was trimmed by 2 bases and the J gene end by 1 base; junction bases not matched to a gene: 5. Germline CDR1 reads KGHSH; CDR2 reads LQKENI. DNA of the CDR3: TGTGCCAGCTCACCAAGCCAGGACAGGTCCTACAATGAGCAGTTCTTC. Residues: CASSPSQDRSYNEQFF.

The genes are TRBV5-1 and TRBJ2-7; 7 positions match TRBD2. The CDR3 length is 13 residues. J lost 3 bases, V lost 2 bases, and 2 bases had no gene match. Germline V gives CDR1 SGHRS, CDR2 YFSETQ. CDR3 region: CASSLTSDYEQYF. Written as DNA, the CDR3 is TGCGCCAGCAGCTTAACTAGCGACTACGAGCAGTACTTC.

In DNA, the CDR3 is TGTGCCAGCAGCTTAGGAGGGTTAACGCGCTACACCTTC. Translated: CASSLGGLTRYTF. The chain is built from TRBV7-2 and TRBJ1-2; no definite D call. V was shortened by 1 base and J by 9 bases, with 12 bases between the two germline ends. Germline loops: CDR1 SGHTA, CDR2 FQGNSA. The CDR3 runs to 13 residues.

J is TRBJ2-3 and V is TRBV5-1; no definite D call. CDR1 and CDR2 (germline): SGHRS, YFSETQ. V lost 0 bases and J 3 bases, leaving 5 bases between the germline ends. CDR3 length: 13 residues. CDR3 DNA sequence: TGCGCCAGCAGCTTGGTGTATACAGATACGCAGTATTTT. It translates to CASSLVYTDTQYF.